This paragraph covers one TCR beta chain sequence. This table comes from immunoSEQ multiplex PCR, and its TCRdb copy is limited to in-frame clones, with some not included. The sample holds hundreds of thousands of clones, over 75% seen once. The data were obtained in a study of shared T cell receptors in the human thymus. Germline V gene data show CDR1 as KGHSH and CDR2 as LQKENI. Trimming at V came to 2 bases and at J to 0 bases, leaving 7 bases not matched to a gene. The CDR3 contains 18 residues. Separately, the same data were catalogued under a study of human thymus T cells. From that report: Donors were healthy Finnish babies undergoing corrective operations for congenital heart defects.

The sample was thymocytes. V usage is TRBV18 and J usage is TRBJ2-7; 13 bases map to TRBD2. This clonotype was obtained from a boy younger than two with a congenital heart defect. The CDR3 nucleotides read TGTGCCAGCTCACCAGGACTAGCGGGAGCCTTGAGCTCCTACGAGCAGTACTTC. Its protein is CASSPGLAGALSSYEQYF.